In its sample, the clone carrying this TCR beta chain was seen a few times. CDR3 length: 13 residues. V lost 7 bases and J 4 bases, leaving 14 bases between the germline ends. Germline CDR1 is LGHNT and CDR2 is FRNRAP. These data originate in a study of T cells in Graves' hyperthyroidism and ophthalmopathy. At the level of the study: Peripheral blood was taken when the disease was first diagnosed, before any treatment began.

Diagnostic assessment was based on clinical symptoms, serum thyroxine and TRAb, thyroid ultrasound and orbital computed tomography. PBMCs were collected from a roughly 10 ml volume of fresh peripheral blood. TCR beta CDR3 region amplification was performed from RNA transcripts. RT-PCR in the first round (using the HTBI primer set) targeted the TCR CDR3. TCRdb reprocessed the multiplex PCR reads with MiXCR, giving one entry per CDR3 protein. Here the sample spans fewer than 650,000 distinct CDR3 sequences, 13% to 15% being singletons. The sample taken for sequencing was blood. This receptor was obtained from a woman aged 18 to 35 with Graves' ophthalmopathy. The chain is built from TRBV12-5 and TRBJ2-7; no definite D call. CDR3 DNA: TGTGCTAGTGTCCCGGAACAGTCATACGAGCAGTACTTC. Translated, it gives CASVPEQSYEQYF.